Ten or more counts support the clone carrying this TCR beta chain. Its specificity is not known. The record originates from a study of T cell repertoires in cytomegalovirus infection. Study-wide background: CMV infection plus the matching HLA type was flagged by public TCR beta signatures.

TCRdb redid the calling of the reads with MiXCR, one entry per CDR3 protein. The data show under 350,000 distinct CDR3 sequences, over 7.5% seen once. Points from the study as a whole: Across the ex vivo response, the dominant clonotypes were HLA-C-restricted CMV-specific TCR beta clonotypes. There were carriers of CMV plus the relevant HLA, and cumulative public TCR beta family frequency identified them.

What was sequenced was PBMCs. The clonotype was recovered from a human donor in good health (CMV status not recorded). Some clones in this sample may be carry-over from other donors' samples.

The DNA of the CDR3 is TGTGCCAGCAGTTACGACGGGGCGCGGGGAGCTTTCTTT. Amino acids: CASSYDGARGAFF. The chain couples TRBV6-2 or TRBV6-3 to TRBJ1-1; TRBD1 might be the D (5 bases). The germline gives CDR1 MNHEY, CDR2 SVGEGT. CDR3 length equals 13 residues. V lost 2 bases, J lost 10 bases, and 14 bases lay in between.